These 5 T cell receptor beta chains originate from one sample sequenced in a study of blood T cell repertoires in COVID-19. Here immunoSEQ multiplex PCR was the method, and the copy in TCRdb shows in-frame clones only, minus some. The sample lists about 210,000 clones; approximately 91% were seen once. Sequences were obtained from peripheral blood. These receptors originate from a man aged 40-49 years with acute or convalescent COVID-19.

CDR3 DNA: TGTGCCAGCTCACCAACTGCGGGCAGGTTACGCAGCAATCAGCCCCAGCATTTT. Protein: CASSPTAGRLRSNQPQHF. The chain joins TRBV18 to TRBJ1-5; D unclear. The V and J ends lost 2 bases and 1 base respectively, with 18 bases between them. The germline V gene has CDR1 KGHSH and CDR2 LQKENI. The CDR3 runs 18 residues.

The CDR3 protein is CASSESTRGRTNYGYTF. In DNA form, the CDR3 reads TGTGCCAGCAGTGAATCTACCAGGGGCCGTACTAACTATGGCTACACCTTC. The chain carries TRBV25-1 and TRBJ1-2, with a possible D match to TRBD1 (6 bases). The CDR3 runs 17 residues. Germline CDR1 reads MGHDK; CDR2 reads SYGVNS. Trimming stripped 1 base from V and 0 bases from J, with 15 bases between.

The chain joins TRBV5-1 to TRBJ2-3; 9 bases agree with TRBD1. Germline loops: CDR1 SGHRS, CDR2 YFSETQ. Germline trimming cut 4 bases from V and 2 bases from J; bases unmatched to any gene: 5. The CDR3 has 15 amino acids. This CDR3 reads CASSIRDRVTDTQYF. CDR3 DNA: TGCGCCAGCAGCATCCGGGACAGGGTCACAGATACGCAGTATTTT.

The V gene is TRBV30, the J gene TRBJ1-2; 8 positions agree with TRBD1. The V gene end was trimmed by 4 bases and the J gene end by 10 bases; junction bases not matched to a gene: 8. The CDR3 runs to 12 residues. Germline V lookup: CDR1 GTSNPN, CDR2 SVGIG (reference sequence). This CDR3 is CAWTQGAAYYTF. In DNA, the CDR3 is TGTGCCTGGACCCAGGGGGCGGCTTACTACACCTTC.

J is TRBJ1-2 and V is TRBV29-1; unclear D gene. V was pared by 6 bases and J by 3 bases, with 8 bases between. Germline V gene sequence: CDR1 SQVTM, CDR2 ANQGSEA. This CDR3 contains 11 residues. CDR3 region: CSVLGYYGYTF. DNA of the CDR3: TGCAGCGTGCTGGGCTACTATGGCTACACCTTC.